This T cell receptor beta chain was retrieved from a study of T-cell reconstitution after alpha-beta-depleted transplantation in children. This clonotype was detected a few times. Its antigen is still unknown. The CDR3 runs 16 residues. V was clipped by 6 bases and J by 5 bases; unmatched bases: 12. Points from the study as a whole: After transplant, at about two months, alpha-beta T cells were reportedly derived from several hundred expanded graft clones.

For TCRbeta, the library was prepared with unique molecular identifiers. MiXCR, run by TCRdb on the PCR reads, gives a single entry per CDR3 protein. The sample has almost 250,000 distinct CDR3 sequences, about a quarter seen once. The receptor was isolated from a girl aged 2-9 years with Fanconi anemia, due to receive a stem cell transplant. This specimen was PBMCs, taken before TCRalphabeta/CD19-depleted stem cell transplant. V and J are TRBV12-3 or TRBV12-4 and TRBJ1-1; TRBD1 aligns across 10 bases. As DNA, the CDR3 is TGTGCCAGCAGCTCCGGGACAGGGGTGGGGGGAACTGAAGCTTTCTTT. Encoded protein: CASSSGTGVGGTEAFF.